This T cell receptor (beta chain) was recovered during a study of control samples from healthy donors and cancer patients. The CDR3 sequence is 14 residues long. Germline values: CDR1 MNHNS, CDR2 SASEGT. As to this clone: Sequence at one end of the junction differs from germline and may be a read error.

Generated by immunoSEQ multiplex PCR, the TCRdb table keeps only in-frame clones and is missing some. The table has tens of thousands of clones, more than 70% seen once. The chain recombines TRBV6-1 with TRBJ1-4, with D maybe TRBD1 (5 bases). Sequencing used PBMCs. The clonotype was recovered from a man in his fifties or sixties with colorectal cancer. The chain's CDR3 is CASSEDPGPKPRIF. CDR3 nucleotides: TGTGCCAGCAGTGAAGATCCAGGGCCAAAACCCCGGATTTTT.